A single sample is the source of the 9 T cell receptor beta chains below, sequenced in a study of molecular identifiers for immune sequencing clone quantification. Each CDR3 protein gets one entry after TCRdb re-called the PCR reads with MiXCR. Of 460,000 or so distinct CDR3 sequences listed, about a fifth are singletons. The specimen was naive CD8+ T cells from blood, with Jurkat cell RNA spiked in. Subset denoted: FACS-sorted CD8+CD4-CCR7+CD45RA+ naive T cells. These TCRs come from a human donor in good health. Some libraries in this study had Jurkat cell RNA spiked in.

This clonotype turned up a few times. V and J are TRBV4-1 and TRBJ2-5; perhaps TRBD1 as D (5 bases). Trimming removed 3 bases from V and 4 bases from J, with 12 bases in between. Germline CDR1 is MGHRA and CDR2 is YSYEKL. CDR3 size: 14 residues. The CDR3 region has the DNA TGCGCCAGCAGCCACCCACTGGGGCGAGAGACCCAGTACTTC. Residues: CASSHPLGRETQYF.

Many counts were recorded for this clonotype. The V and J genes are TRBV29-1 and TRBJ2-3; the match to TRBD1 covers 9 bases. The J segment lost 7 bases and the V segment lost 0 bases, leaving 14 bases of the junction unmatched. The length of the CDR3 is 17 residues. Germline assignment: CDR1 SQVTM and CDR2 ANQGSEA. The CDR3 sequence is CSVEEGTGQGRPYTQYF. CDR3 sequence (DNA): TGCAGCGTTGAAGAAGGGACCGGACAGGGGCGACCCTATACGCAGTATTTT.

This clonotype came up a few times. The chain uses TRBV30 and TRBJ1-1, with no clear D. The germline gives CDR1 GTSNPN, CDR2 SVGIG (reference sequence). V gave up 1 base and J gave up 4 bases, with 7 bases separating them. CDR3 size: 12 residues. CDR3 amino acids: CAWSEDGTEAFF. In DNA form, the CDR3 reads TGTGCCTGGAGTGAAGATGGCACTGAAGCTTTCTTT.

This clonotype was seen more than once but under ten times. The chain couples TRBV7-6 to TRBJ1-4; D is unclear. In germline, CDR1 is SGHVS, CDR2 FNYEAQ. The CDR3 contains 17 residues. V dropped 5 bases and J dropped 5 bases, with 21 bases sitting between them. CDR3 in DNA: TGTGCCAGCAGCCGCCTGTTCTTGCCAGGCAAGAATGAAAAACTGTTTTTT. Protein product: CASSRLFLPGKNEKLFF.

The rearrangement joins TRBV7-9 to TRBJ2-1, with TRBD2 matching 11 bases. The CDR3 loop spans 16 amino acids. V shed 5 bases and J 1 base; nucleotides not matched to a gene: 4. Germline-derived CDR1 and CDR2 are SEHNR and FQNEAQ (reference sequence). CDR3 DNA sequence: TGTGCCAGCAGCGGACTAGCGGGCGCATCCTACAATGAGCAGTTCTTC. Translated: CASSGLAGASYNEQFF.

The table lists this clonotype with a few counts. The chain uses TRBV12-3 or TRBV12-4 and TRBJ2-4; D may be TRBD1 or TRBD2 (5 bases each). The V and J ends lost 1 base and 12 bases respectively, with 13 bases between them. The CDR3 consists of 13 residues. This CDR3 reads CASSLEGPQNQYF. The DNA for the CDR3 is TGTGCCAGCAGTTTAGAGGGACCGCAAAATCAGTACTTC.

This clonotype was counted once. A junction end diverges from the germline sequence, so it may reflect a read error. This chain links TRBV27 with TRBJ1-1, with TRBD1 as a possible D gene (6 bases). The CDR3 is 15 amino acids. The germline V gene encodes CDR1 MNHEY and CDR2 SMNVEV (reference sequence). The CDR3 DNA is TGTGCCAGCAGTTTATCGGCAGGGGCAAACACTGAAGCTTCCTTT. It codes for CASSLSAGANTEASF.

Remarks on this clonotype: A clone one base away is much larger, so this may be a read error. CDR3 nucleotide sequence: TGTGCCAGCAGTTACTCTGAACAGGACCCTAATAGCAATCAGCCCCAGCATTTT. Translating gives CASSYSEQDPNSNQPQHF. The V and J genes are TRBV6-4 and TRBJ1-5; a possible D gene is TRBD1 (5 bases). This CDR3 comprises 18 residues. Germline CDR1 and CDR2: MRHNA and SNTAGT.

Notes on this clonotype: This sequence may be a read error, since a much larger clone differs from it by one base. Given the absence of the conserved phenylalanine or tryptophan at the CDR3 end, a read error is likely. The rearrangement uses TRBV27 and TRBJ1-5; D not resolved. The germline V gene has CDR1 MNHEY and CDR2 SMNVEV (reference sequence). V was cut by 6 bases and J by 5 bases, with 14 bases left in between. This CDR3 comprises 14 residues. CDR3 residues: CASRRFSGDQPQHS. CDR3 DNA: TGTGCCAGCAGACGTTTCAGTGGGGATCAGCCCCAGCATTCT.